Each of the 22 T cell receptor beta chains below was sequenced from the same sample in a study of blood T cell repertoires in COVID-19. The data were produced by immunoSEQ multiplex PCR, yet TCRdb's version contains in-frame clones alone and is incomplete. The sample shows some 130,000 clones, 78% of them seen only once. Input material: peripheral blood. All receptors come from a man in his sixties who had recovered from COVID-19.

The gene calls are TRBV5-1 and TRBJ2-4; D perhaps matches TRBD1 (9 bases). The CDR3 spans 16 residues. Trimming cost V 3 bases and J 16 bases, with 29 bases left between them. The germline gives CDR1 SGHRS, CDR2 YFSETQ. This chain's CDR3 is CASSYGQGLDSGKVYF. CDR3 nucleotide sequence: TGCGCCAGCAGCTACGGACAGGGGCTGGATAGCGGGAAGGTCTACTTC.

This clone has a count of ten or more. The chain is built from TRBV6-5 and TRBJ1-2; 8 bases match TRBD1. V dropped 5 bases and J dropped 4; count of bases not matched to a gene: 3. Germline V gives CDR1 MNHEY, CDR2 SVGAGI. This CDR3 comprises 13 residues. The CDR3, as DNA: TGTGCCAGCAGTAACGGACAGGGCTATGGCTACACCTTC. Encoded protein: CASSNGQGYGYTF.

The chain joins TRBV19 to TRBJ2-3; TRBD2 might be the D (5 bases). V lost 3 bases, J lost 1 base, and 8 bases lay in between. CDR1 and CDR2 from the germline V gene are LNHDA and SQIVND (reference sequence). The CDR3 spans 14 residues. The CDR3: CASSMWGGTDTQYF. The CDR3 nucleotides are TGTGCCAGTAGTATGTGGGGAGGCACAGATACGCAGTATTTT.

V gene TRBV18 combines with J gene TRBJ1-3, with D unclear. Germline assignment: CDR1 KGHSH and CDR2 LQKENI. This CDR3 contains 16 residues. V lost 8 bases and J 0 bases, leaving 17 bases between the germline ends. CDR3 nucleotide sequence: TGTGCCAGCCCCGGCCCGCTACAGAGCTCTGGAAACACCATATATTTT. Its protein product is CASPGPLQSSGNTIYF.

This chain connects TRBV6-5 to TRBJ2-1; D is perhaps TRBD2 (5 bases). The CDR3 loop spans 13 amino acids. Trimming stripped 10 bases from V and 4 bases from J, with 14 bases between. CDR1 is MNHEY and CDR2 is SVGAGI in the germline V gene. The DNA of the CDR3 is TGTGCCACCGGAGCGGTAGTTTACAATGAGCAGTTCTTC. Amino acids: CATGAVVYNEQFF.

The sample holds a few counts of this clone. The V and J genes are TRBV11-2 and TRBJ2-1, with D unclear. V was pared by 3 bases and J by 8 bases, with 20 bases between. Germline CDR1 reads SGHAT; CDR2 reads FQNNGV. The CDR3 is 16 residues long. The CDR3 nucleotides are TGTGCCAGCAGCTTTCTGACGCGGATTTCCGGTTATGAGCAGTTCTTC. It codes for CASSFLTRISGYEQFF.

The rearrangement joins TRBV28 to TRBJ2-5, with 9 bases identical to TRBD2. Germline CDR1 is MDHEN and CDR2 is SYDVKM. The CDR3 loop spans 15 amino acids. After removal of 6 bases from V and 5 bases from J, the junction contained 10 bases not matched to a gene. The CDR3 loop reads CASRPGTSHGETQYF. DNA for the CDR3: TGTGCCAGCAGGCCCGGGACTAGCCATGGGGAGACCCAGTACTTC.

The rearrangement links TRBV19 to TRBJ1-2; a weak D match, TRBD1 (5 bases). The CDR3 runs 13 residues. Between the trimmed V and J ends, which lost 3 bases and 6 bases, there was a span of 11 bases. Germline V lookup: CDR1 LNHDA, CDR2 SQIVND (reference sequence). CDR3 region: CASSIGVGDGYTF. The DNA of the CDR3 is TGTGCCAGTAGTATTGGGGTAGGGGATGGCTACACCTTC. Using reference TRBV19 and TRBJ1-2 for the parts outside the CDR3, the full variable domain is DGGITQSPKYLFRKEGQNVTLSCEQNLNHDAMYWYRQDPGQGLRLIYYSQIVNDFQKGDIAEGYSVSREKKESFPLTVTSAQKNPTAFYLCASSIGVGDGYTFGSGTRLTVV.

This chain joins TRBV5-5 and TRBJ2-5, with 9 nucleotides matching TRBD1. Per the germline V gene, CDR1 is SGHKS and CDR2 is YYEKEE (reference sequence). The CDR3 length is 16 residues. Losses at the gene ends were 4 bases for V and 5 bases for J; bases not matched to a gene: 12. As DNA, the CDR3 is TGTGCCAGCAGCGCGGGACAGGGCCTCCCCGGGGAGACCCAGTACTTC. This translates into CASSAGQGLPGETQYF.

V usage is TRBV6-5 and J usage is TRBJ2-3; TRBD2 matches 15 bases. The CDR3 is 15 residues long. Germline loops: CDR1 MNHEY, CDR2 SVGAGI. The V segment lost 8 bases and the J segment 4 bases; nucleotides outside the gene matches: 4. The CDR3 coding sequence is TGTGCCAGCGGGACTAGCGGGGGGACCTCAGATACGCAGTATTTT. Protein sequence: CASGTSGGTSDTQYF.

This clone was counted between two and nine times. V is TRBV7-8 and J is TRBJ2-7; 8 positions agree with TRBD2. There are 14 residues in the CDR3. Germline loops: CDR1 SGHVS, CDR2 FQNEAQ. V was clipped by 5 bases and J by 6 bases; unmatched bases: 9. CDR3 coding DNA: TGTGCCAGCAGCCGGACTAGCTCTTCCCCCGAGCAGTACTTC. Translating gives CASSRTSSSPEQYF.

This rearrangement joins TRBV5-1 to TRBJ2-5; maybe TRBD2 (6 bases). Germline V gene sequence: CDR1 SGHRS, CDR2 YFSETQ. The V end was cut by 4 bases, the J end by 4 bases, with 20 bases between. This CDR3 has 16 residues. CDR3 region: CASSVVGSGALETQYF. Here the CDR3 DNA reads TGCGCCAGCAGCGTCGTGGGTAGCGGAGCACTAGAGACCCAGTACTTC.

The J gene is TRBJ2-4, the V gene TRBV20-1, with TRBD2 as a possible D gene (5 bases). The CDR3 length is 14 residues. Germline V lookup: CDR1 DFQATT, CDR2 SNEGSKA (reference sequence). The germline V and J ends were trimmed by 3 bases and 1 base, with 10 bases remaining between them. CDR3 DNA sequence: TGCAGTGCTAGTTCGGGATTCGCCAAAAACATTCAGTACTTC. Translation gives CSASSGFAKNIQYF.

The CDR3 region is CASSSGGGKPGYTF. DNA of the CDR3: TGTGCCAGCAGTTCCGGGGGTGGGAAACCTGGCTACACCTTC. The chain joins TRBV6-2 or TRBV6-3 to TRBJ1-2, with a weak D call TRBD1 (5 bases). This CDR3 has 14 residues. Germline CDR1 is MNHEY and CDR2 is SVGEGT. Deletions cut 4 bases from V and 7 bases from J, with 16 bases between.

The V gene is TRBV7-9, the J gene TRBJ2-7; perhaps TRBD1 as D (6 bases). Trimming pared 5 bases from V and 2 bases from J, leaving 22 bases between. Germline CDR1 and CDR2: SEHNR and FQNEAQ (reference sequence). This CDR3 contains 17 residues. The CDR3: CASSLTTGTISTYEQYF. The CDR3, as DNA: TGTGCCAGCAGCCTGACAACCGGGACAATATCAACCTACGAGCAGTACTTC.

The genes are TRBV9 and TRBJ1-5; 7 positions agree with TRBD1. This CDR3 contains 13 residues. The germline V gene encodes CDR1 SGDLS and CDR2 YYNGEE. With 4 bases clipped from V and 7 bases from J, the junction kept 5 bases outside the gene matches. The CDR3 loop reads CASSLEGAQPQHF. In nucleotides, the CDR3 is TGTGCCAGCAGCCTAGAGGGGGCACAGCCCCAGCATTTT.

This clone was recorded a few times. The chain is built from TRBV4-3 and TRBJ2-5, with TRBD2 identical over 7 bases. The CDR3 has 16 amino acids. The V gene end was trimmed by 0 bases and the J gene end by 2 bases; junction bases not matched to a gene: 6. Germline loops: CDR1 LGHNA, CDR2 YSLEER. The CDR3 nucleotides are TGCGCCAGCAGCCAAGATCTGGGGGGGACTCAAGAGACCCAGTACTTC. It encodes CASSQDLGGTQETQYF.

The chain joins TRBV19 to TRBJ1-5; perhaps TRBD1 as D (5 bases). Trimming removed 5 bases from V and 2 bases from J, with 13 bases in between. The germline V gene encodes CDR1 LNHDA and CDR2 SQIVND (reference sequence). This CDR3 comprises 15 residues. CDR3 nucleotide sequence: TGTGCCAGTAGTGTCGGTGGGGCCGGCAATCAGCCCCAGCATTTT. Translated, it gives CASSVGGAGNQPQHF.

This chain connects TRBV6-5 to TRBJ1-3; the D is unclear. The CDR3 sequence is 14 residues long. Germline V gene data show CDR1 as MNHEY and CDR2 as SVGAGI. V lost 6 bases and J lost 4, with 13 bases in between. CDR3 in amino acids: CASSRAVEGNTIYF. DNA for the CDR3: TGTGCCAGCAGCCGAGCAGTGGAGGGAAACACCATATATTTT.

The chain is built from TRBV27 and TRBJ1-4; 8 nucleotides line up with TRBD1. The trim removed 8 bases at V and 0 bases at J, leaving 2 bases unmatched. Germline V gives CDR1 MNHEY, CDR2 SMNVEV (reference sequence). This CDR3 is 14 amino acids long. The CDR3 sequence: CASGGQATNEKLFF. In nucleotides, the CDR3 is TGTGCCAGCGGGGGACAGGCAACTAATGAAAAACTGTTTTTT.

In regard to this clone: Other nucleotide sequences in the sample specify the same CDR3. The rearrangement joins TRBV7-2 to TRBJ2-1, with 12 positions matching TRBD2. The CDR3 runs 17 residues. With 2 bases clipped from V and 6 bases from J, the junction kept 8 bases outside the gene matches. Germline CDR1 and CDR2: SGHTA and FQGNSA. CDR3 sequence reads: CASSLRGLAGGANEQFF. CDR3 DNA: TGTGCCAGCAGCTTAAGGGGGCTAGCGGGGGGGGCCAATGAGCAGTTCTTC.

This chain joins TRBV6-5 and TRBJ2-2; possible D gene TRBD1, 5 bases. Trimming cost V 7 bases and J 0 bases, with 12 bases left between them. This CDR3 is 15 amino acids long. The V gene's germline CDR1 is MNHEY and CDR2 SVGAGI. CDR3 DNA sequence: TGTGCCAGCATAGGCAGGGCAGCGAACACCGGGGAGCTGTTTTTT. Amino acids: CASIGRAANTGELFF.